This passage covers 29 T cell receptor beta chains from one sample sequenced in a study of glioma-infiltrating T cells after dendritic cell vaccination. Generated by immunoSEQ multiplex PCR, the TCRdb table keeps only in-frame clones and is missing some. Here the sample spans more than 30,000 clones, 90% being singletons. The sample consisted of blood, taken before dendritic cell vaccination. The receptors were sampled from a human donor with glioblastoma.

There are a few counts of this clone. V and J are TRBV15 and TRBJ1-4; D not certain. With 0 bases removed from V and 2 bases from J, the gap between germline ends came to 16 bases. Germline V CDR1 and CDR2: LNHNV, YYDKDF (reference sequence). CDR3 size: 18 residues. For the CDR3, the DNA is TGTGCCACCAGCAGAGATCGGTTCTCTTCCCGCACTAATGAAAAACTGTTTTTT. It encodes CATSRDRFSSRTNEKLFF.

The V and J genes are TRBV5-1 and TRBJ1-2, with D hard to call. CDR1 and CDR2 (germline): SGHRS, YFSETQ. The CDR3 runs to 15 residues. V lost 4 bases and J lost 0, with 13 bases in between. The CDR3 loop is CASSEWAVTNYGYTF. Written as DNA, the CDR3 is TGCGCCAGCAGCGAGTGGGCAGTAACTAACTATGGCTACACCTTC. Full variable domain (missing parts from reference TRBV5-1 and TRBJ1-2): KAGVTQTPRYLIKTRGQQVTLSCSPISGHRSVSWYQQTPGQGLQFLFEYFSETQRNKGNFPGRFSGRQFSNSRSEMNVSTLELGDSALYLCASSEWAVTNYGYTFGSGTRLTVV.

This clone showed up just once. The CDR3: CASSPRGDRGHEQFF. The DNA of the CDR3 is TGTGCCAGCAGCCCACGCGGGGACAGGGGGCATGAGCAGTTCTTC. The chain is built from TRBV4-2 and TRBJ2-1; 12 bases are a match to TRBD1. This CDR3 is 15 amino acids long. The germline CDR1 and CDR2 sequences are LGHNA and YNFKEQ. The V and J ends lost 4 bases and 8 bases, in that order; junction bases with no gene match: 6.

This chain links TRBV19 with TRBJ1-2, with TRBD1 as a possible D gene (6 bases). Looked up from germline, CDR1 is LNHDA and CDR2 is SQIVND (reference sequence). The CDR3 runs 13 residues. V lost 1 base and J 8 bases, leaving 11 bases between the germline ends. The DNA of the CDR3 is TGTGCCAGTAGTATAGGGACAGCGGAGGGCTACACCTTC. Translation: CASSIGTAEGYTF. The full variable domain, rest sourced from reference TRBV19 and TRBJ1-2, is DGGITQSPKYLFRKEGQNVTLSCEQNLNHDAMYWYRQDPGQGLRLIYYSQIVNDFQKGDIAEGYSVSREKKESFPLTVTSAQKNPTAFYLCASSIGTAEGYTFGSGTRLTVV.

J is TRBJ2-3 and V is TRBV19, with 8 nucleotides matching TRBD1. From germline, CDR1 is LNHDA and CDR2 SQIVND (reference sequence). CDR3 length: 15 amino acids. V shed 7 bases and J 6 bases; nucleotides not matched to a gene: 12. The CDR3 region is CASTPGTGYSDTQYF. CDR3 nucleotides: TGTGCCAGTACCCCCGGGACAGGATATAGCGATACGCAGTATTTT.

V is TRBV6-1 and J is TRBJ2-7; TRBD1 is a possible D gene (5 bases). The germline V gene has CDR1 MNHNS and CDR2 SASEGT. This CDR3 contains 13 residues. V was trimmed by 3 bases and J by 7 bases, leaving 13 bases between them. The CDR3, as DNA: TGTGCCAGCAGTGACACCGCAAAGGGGGAGCAGTACTTC. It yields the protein CASSDTAKGEQYF.

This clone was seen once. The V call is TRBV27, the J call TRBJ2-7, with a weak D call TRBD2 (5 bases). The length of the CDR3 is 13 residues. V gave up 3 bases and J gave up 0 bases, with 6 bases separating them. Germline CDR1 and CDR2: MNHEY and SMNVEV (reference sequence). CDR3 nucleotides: TGTGCCAGCAGTTTCGGGATCTCCTACGAGCAGTACTTC. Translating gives CASSFGISYEQYF.

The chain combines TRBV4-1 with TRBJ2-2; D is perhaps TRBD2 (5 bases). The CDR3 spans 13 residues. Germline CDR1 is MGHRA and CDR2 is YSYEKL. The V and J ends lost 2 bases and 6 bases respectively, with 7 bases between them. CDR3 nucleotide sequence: TGCGCCAGCAGCCAACGGGATGCCGGGGAGCTGTTTTTT. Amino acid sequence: CASSQRDAGELFF.

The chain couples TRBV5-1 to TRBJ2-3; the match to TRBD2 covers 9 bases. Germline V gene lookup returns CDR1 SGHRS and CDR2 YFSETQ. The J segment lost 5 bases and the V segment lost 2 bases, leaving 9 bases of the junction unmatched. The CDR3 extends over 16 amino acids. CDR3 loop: CASSFRPAGGLDTQYF. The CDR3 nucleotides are TGCGCCAGCAGCTTCCGGCCCGCGGGGGGGCTAGATACGCAGTATTTT.

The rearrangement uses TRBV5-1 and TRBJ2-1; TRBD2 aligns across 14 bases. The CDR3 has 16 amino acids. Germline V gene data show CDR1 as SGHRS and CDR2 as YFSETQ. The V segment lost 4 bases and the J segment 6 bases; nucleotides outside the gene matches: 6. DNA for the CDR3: TGCGCCAGCAGCGAGACTAGCGGGGGGGTAAGCAATGAGCAGTTCTTC. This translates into CASSETSGGVSNEQFF.

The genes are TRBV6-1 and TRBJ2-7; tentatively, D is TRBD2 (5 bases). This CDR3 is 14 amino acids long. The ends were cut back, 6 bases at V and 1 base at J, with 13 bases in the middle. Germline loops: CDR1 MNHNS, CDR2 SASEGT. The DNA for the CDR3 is TGTGCCAGCAGCGAGGCCCGGGGATCCTACGAGCAGTACTTC. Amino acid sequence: CASSEARGSYEQYF.

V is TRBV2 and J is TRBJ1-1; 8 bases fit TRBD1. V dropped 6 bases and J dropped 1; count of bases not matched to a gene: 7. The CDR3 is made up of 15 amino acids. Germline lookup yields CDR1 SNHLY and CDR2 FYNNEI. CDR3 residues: CASSGQGLANTEAFF. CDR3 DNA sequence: TGTGCCAGCAGCGGACAGGGATTGGCGAACACTGAAGCTTTCTTT.

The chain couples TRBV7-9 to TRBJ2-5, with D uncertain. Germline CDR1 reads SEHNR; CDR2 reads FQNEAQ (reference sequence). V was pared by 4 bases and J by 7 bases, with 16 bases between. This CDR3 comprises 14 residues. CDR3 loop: CASSSMRSDGTQYF. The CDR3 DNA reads TGTGCCAGCAGCTCCATGCGAAGTGATGGGACCCAGTACTTC.

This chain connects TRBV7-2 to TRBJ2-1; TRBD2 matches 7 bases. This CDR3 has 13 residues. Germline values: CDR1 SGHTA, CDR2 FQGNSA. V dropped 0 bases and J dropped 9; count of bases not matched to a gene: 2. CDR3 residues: CASSLAGRGEQFF. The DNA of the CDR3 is TGTGCCAGCAGCTTAGCAGGGAGGGGTGAGCAGTTCTTC.

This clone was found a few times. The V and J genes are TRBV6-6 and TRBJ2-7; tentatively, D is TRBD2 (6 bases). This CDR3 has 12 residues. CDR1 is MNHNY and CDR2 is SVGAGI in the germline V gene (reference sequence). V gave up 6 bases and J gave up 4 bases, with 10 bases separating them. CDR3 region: CASRGSGYEQYF. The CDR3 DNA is TGTGCCAGCAGGGGAAGCGGGTACGAGCAGTACTTC.

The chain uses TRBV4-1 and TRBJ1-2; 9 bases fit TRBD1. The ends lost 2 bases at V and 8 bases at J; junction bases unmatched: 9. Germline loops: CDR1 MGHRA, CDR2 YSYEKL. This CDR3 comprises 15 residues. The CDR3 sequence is CASSQPGQGHGGYTF. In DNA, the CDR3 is TGCGCCAGCAGCCAACCGGGACAGGGCCATGGAGGCTACACCTTC.

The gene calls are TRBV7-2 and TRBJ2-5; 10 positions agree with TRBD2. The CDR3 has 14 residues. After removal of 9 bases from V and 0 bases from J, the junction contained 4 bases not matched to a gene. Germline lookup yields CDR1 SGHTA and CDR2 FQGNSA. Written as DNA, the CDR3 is TGTGCCAGTACTAGCGGGGCATACCAAGAGACCCAGTACTTC. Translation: CASTSGAYQETQYF.

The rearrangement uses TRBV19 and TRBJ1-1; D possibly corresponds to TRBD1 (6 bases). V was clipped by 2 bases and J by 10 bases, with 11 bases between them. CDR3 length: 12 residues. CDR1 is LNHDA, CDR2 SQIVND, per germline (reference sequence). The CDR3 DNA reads TGTGCCAGTAGTATATGGAGCAGGGGAGCTTTCTTT. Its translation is CASSIWSRGAFF.

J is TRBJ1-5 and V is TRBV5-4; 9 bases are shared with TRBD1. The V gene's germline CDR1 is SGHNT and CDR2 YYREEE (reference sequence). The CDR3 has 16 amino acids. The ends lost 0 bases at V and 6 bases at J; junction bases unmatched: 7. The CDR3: CASSLVQDRGGQPQHF. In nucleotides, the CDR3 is TGTGCCAGCAGCTTGGTCCAGGACAGGGGCGGTCAGCCCCAGCATTTT.

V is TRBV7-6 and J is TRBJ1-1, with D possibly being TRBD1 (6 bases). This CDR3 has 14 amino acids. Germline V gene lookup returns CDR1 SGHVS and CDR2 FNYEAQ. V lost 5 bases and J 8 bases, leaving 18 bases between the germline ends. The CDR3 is CASSPGGGATEAFF. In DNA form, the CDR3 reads TGTGCCAGCAGCCCCGGCGGGGGGGCAACAGAAGCTTTCTTT.

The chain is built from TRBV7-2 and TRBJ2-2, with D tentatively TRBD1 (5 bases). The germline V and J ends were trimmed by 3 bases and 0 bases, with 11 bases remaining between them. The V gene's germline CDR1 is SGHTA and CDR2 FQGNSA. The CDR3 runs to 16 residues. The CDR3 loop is CASSFGQPSNTGELFF. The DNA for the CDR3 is TGTGCCAGCAGCTTCGGACAACCTTCGAACACCGGGGAGCTGTTTTTT.

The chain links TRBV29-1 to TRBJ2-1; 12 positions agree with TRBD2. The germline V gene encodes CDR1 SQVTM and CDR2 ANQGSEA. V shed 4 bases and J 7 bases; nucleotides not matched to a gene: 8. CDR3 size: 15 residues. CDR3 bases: TGCAGCGTTGGGACTCCTAGCGGGGGGGCAAATGAGCAGTTCTTC. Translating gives CSVGTPSGGANEQFF.

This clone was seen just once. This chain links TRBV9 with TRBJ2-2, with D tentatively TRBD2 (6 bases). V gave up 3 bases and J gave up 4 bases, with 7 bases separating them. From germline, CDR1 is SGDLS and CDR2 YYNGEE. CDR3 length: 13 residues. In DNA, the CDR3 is TGTGCCAGCAGCGCGGGACTCACCGGGGAGCTGTTTTTT. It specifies CASSAGLTGELFF.

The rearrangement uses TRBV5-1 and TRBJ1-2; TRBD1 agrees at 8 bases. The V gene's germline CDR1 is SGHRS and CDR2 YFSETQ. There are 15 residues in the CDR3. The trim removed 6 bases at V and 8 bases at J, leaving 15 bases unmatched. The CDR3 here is CASTPGGTTGGGYTF. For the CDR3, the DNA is TGCGCCAGCACCCCGGGGGGAACCACAGGGGGAGGCTACACCTTC.

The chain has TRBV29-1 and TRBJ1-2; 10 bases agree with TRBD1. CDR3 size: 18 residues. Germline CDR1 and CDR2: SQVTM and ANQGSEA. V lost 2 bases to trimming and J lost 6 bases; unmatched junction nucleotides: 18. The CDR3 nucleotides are TGCAGCGTTGAAAATCCCGGGACAGGGGTATTTCACGGAGATGGCTACACCTTC. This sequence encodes CSVENPGTGVFHGDGYTF.

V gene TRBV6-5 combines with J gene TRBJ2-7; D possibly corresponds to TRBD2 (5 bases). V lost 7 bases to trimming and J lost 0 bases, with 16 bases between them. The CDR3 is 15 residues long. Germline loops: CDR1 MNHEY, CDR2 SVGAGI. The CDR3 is CASTAALAGSYEQYF. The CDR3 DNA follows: TGTGCCAGCACCGCGGCCCTGGCGGGCTCCTACGAGCAGTACTTC.

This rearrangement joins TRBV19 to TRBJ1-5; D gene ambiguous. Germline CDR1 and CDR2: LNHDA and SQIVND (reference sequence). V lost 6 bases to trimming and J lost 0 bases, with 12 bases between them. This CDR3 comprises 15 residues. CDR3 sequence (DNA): TGTGCCAGTAGGGGAGGACTTTTTAGCAATCAGCCCCAGCATTTT. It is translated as CASRGGLFSNQPQHF. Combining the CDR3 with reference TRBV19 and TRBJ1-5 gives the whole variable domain DGGITQSPKYLFRKEGQNVTLSCEQNLNHDAMYWYRQDPGQGLRLIYYSQIVNDFQKGDIAEGYSVSREKKESFPLTVTSAQKNPTAFYLCASRGGLFSNQPQHFGDGTRLSIL.

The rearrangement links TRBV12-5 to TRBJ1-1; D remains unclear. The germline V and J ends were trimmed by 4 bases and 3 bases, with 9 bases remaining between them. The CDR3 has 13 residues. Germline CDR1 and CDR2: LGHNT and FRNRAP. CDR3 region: CASGSGRYTEAFF. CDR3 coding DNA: TGTGCTAGTGGTTCAGGCAGGTACACTGAAGCTTTCTTT.

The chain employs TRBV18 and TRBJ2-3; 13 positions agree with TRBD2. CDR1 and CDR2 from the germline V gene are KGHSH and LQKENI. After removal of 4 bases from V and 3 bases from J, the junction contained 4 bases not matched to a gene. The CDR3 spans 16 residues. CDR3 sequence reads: CASSLTSGGATDTQYF. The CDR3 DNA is TGTGCCAGCTCACTTACTAGCGGGGGGGCGACAGATACGCAGTATTTT.